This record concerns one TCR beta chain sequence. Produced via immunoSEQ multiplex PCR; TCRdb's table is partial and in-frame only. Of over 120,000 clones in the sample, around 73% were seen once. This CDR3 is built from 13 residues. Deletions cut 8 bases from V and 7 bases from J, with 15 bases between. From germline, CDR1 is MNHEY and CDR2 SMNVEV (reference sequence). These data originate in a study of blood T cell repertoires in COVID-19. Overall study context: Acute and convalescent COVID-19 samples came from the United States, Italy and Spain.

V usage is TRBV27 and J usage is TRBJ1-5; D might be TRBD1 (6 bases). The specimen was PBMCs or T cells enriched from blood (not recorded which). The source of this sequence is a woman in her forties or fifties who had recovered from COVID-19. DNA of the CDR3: TGTGCCAGCCGCACAGGGCCCAAGCAGCCCCAGCATTTT. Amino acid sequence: CASRTGPKQPQHF.